The entry below gives a single T cell receptor beta chain sequence along with its context. No antigen is known for it. These data belong to a study of CD8+ T cells in alopecia areata. Reverse transcribed after extraction, RNA yielded cDNA as the sequencing template. TCRdb keeps only in-frame clones here, not all; method: immunoSEQ multiplex PCR. The table shows 50,000 to 80,000 clones, with around 40% occurring only once. Study results and limitations: Possibly because of HLA-related factors, TCR sharing was less clear across patients than in mice.

The researchers isolated CD4+ and CD8+ T cells from PBMCs by sorting. The CDR3 covers 15 residues. V lost 5 bases, J lost 8 bases, and 8 bases stayed unmatched. Germline V lookup: CDR1 LNHNV, CDR2 YYDKDF (reference sequence). The chain links TRBV15 to TRBJ2-1; 11 positions agree with TRBD1. The TCR sequence derives from a human donor with alopecia areata. Sequencing was performed on NKG2D-low CD8+ T cells sorted from blood. The DNA for the CDR3 is TGTGCCACCAGCCGCCTGGGACAGGGGGAGGATGAGCAGTTCTTC. Amino acids: CATSRLGQGEDEQFF.